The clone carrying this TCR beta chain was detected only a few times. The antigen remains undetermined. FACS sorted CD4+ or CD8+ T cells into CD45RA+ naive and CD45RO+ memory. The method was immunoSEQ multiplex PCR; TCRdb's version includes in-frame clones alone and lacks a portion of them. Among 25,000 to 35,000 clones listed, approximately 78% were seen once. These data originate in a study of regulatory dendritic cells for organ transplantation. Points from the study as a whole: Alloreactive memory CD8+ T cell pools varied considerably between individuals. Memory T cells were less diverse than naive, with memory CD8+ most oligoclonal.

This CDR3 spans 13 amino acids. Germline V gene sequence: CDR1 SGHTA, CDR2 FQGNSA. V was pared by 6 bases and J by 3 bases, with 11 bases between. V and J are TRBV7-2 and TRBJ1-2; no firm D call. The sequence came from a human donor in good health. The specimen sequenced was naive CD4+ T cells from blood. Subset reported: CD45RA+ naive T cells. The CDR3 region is CASSATLHYGYTF. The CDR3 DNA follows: TGTGCCAGCAGTGCTACCCTTCACTATGGCTACACCTTC.